These 2 T cell receptor beta chains came from one sample sequenced in a study of chemoradiotherapy in HPV16-positive cancers. Repertoires were generated with immunoSEQ multiplex PCR, while TCRdb's copy carries only in-frame clones and drops some. The table has around 23,000 clones, 70% to 90% seen once. Sequencing was performed on blood, taken from a patient who underwent chemoradiotherapy. The receptors were gathered from a human donor with HPV-associated anogenital cancer.

V usage is TRBV5-1 and J usage is TRBJ2-5, with D possibly being TRBD1 or TRBD2 (6 bases each). The CDR3 loop spans 12 amino acids. Germline-derived CDR1 and CDR2 are SGHRS and YFSETQ. Trimming removed 6 bases from V and 3 bases from J, with 9 bases in between. CDR3 protein: CASKEGEETQYF. The CDR3 nucleotides are TGCGCCAGCAAGGAGGGGGAAGAGACCCAGTACTTC. The complete variable domain, with remaining parts taken from reference TRBV5-1 and TRBJ2-5, reads KAGVTQTPRYLIKTRGQQVTLSCSPISGHRSVSWYQQTPGQGLQFLFEYFSETQRNKGNFPGRFSGRQFSNSRSEMNVSTLELGDSALYLCASKEGEETQYFGPGTRLLVL.

The chain joins TRBV2 to TRBJ1-5; D perhaps matches TRBD1 (5 bases). Trimming shortened V by 6 bases and J by 11 bases, and 14 bases separated the two germline ends. Germline loops: CDR1 SNHLY, CDR2 FYNNEI. This CDR3 contains 12 residues. The CDR3 DNA follows: TGTGCCAGCAGGGGGGTAGACAGAACCCAGCATTTT. It is translated as CASRGVDRTQHF.